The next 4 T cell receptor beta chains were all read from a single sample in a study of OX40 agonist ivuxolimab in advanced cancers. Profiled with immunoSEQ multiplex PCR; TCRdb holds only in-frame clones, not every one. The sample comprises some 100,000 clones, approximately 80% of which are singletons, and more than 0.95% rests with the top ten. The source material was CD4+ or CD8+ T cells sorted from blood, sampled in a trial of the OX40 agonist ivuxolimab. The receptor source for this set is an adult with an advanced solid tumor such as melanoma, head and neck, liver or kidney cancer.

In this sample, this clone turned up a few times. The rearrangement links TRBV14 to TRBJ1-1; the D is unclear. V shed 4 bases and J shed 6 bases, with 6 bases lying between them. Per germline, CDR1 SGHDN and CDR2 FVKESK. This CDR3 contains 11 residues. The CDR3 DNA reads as TGTGCCAGCAGCCTAGGACCTGAAGCTTTCTTT. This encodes CASSLGPEAFF.

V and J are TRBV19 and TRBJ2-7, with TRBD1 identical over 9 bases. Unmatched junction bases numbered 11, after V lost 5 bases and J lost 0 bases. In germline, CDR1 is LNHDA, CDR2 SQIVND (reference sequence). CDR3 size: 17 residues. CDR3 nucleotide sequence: TGTGCCAGTAGTCCGGGGACAGGGAAAGGAAGCTCCTACGAGCAGTACTTC. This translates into CASSPGTGKGSSYEQYF.

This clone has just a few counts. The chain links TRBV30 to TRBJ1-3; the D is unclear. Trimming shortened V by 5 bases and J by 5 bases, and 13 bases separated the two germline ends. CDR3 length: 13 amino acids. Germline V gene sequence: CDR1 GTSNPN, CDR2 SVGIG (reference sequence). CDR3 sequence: CAWGLGFRNTIYF. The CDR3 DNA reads TGTGCCTGGGGATTGGGGTTCCGAAACACCATATATTTT.

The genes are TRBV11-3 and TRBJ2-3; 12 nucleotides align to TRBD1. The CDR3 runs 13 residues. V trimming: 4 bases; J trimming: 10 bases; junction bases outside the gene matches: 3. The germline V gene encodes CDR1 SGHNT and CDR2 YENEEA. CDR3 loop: CASSWDRGQAQYF. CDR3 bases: TGTGCCAGCAGCTGGGACAGGGGGCAGGCGCAGTATTTT.